This TCR beta chain was documented in a study of Graves' ophthalmopathy and Graves' hyperthyroidism. Background on the study: Peripheral blood samples were taken at initial diagnosis, before any treatment.

Among the exclusions were patients with other autoimmune diseases, uncontrolled infections, pregnancy or lactation. This clonotype occurred many times. The antigen remains unidentified. General study results and limits: The authors also found most expanded thyroid clonotypes above 0.001 frequency in blood. Built on 13 signatures, a model told ophthalmopathy apart from stable hyperthyroidism with over 85% sensitivity and 80% to 82% specificity.

As the template, RNA transcripts were used to amplify TCR beta CDR3 regions. Investigators did first-round RT-PCR with HTBI primers, then second-round multiplex PCR. TCRdb reprocessed the multiplex PCR reads via MiXCR and lists one record per CDR3 protein. The data hold approximately 500,000 distinct CDR3 sequences, with about an eighth observed a single time. The sequence was collected from a woman under 40 with Graves' ophthalmopathy. Sequencing was performed on blood.

CDR3 sequence reads: CASSRSGGGTYGYTF. In nucleotides, the CDR3 is TGTGCCAGCAGTAGGAGTGGTGGGGGGACCTATGGCTACACCTTC. The V and J genes are TRBV9 and TRBJ1-2; tentative D call: TRBD1 (5 bases). The ends were cut back, 5 bases at V and 4 bases at J, with 18 bases in the middle. The V gene's germline CDR1 is SGDLS and CDR2 YYNGEE. The length of the CDR3 is 15 residues.